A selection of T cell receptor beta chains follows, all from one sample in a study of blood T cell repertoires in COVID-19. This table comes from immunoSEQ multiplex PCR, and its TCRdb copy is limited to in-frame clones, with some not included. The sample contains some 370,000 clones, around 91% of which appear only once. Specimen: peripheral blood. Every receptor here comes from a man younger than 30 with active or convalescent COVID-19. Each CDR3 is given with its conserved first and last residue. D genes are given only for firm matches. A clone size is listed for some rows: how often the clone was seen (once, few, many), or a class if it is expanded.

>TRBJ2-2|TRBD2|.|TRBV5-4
CASSLGTSGSWELFF
TGTGCCAGCAGCCTAGGGACTAGCGGGAGTTGGGAGCTGTTTTTT
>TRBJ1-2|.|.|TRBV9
CASSVGPRTGGYTF
TGTGCCAGCAGCGTAGGCCCCCGGACTGGCGGCTACACCTTC
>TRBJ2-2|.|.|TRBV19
CASSMGPVSGELFF
TGTGCCAGTAGTATGGGGCCGGTCTCCGGGGAGCTGTTTTTT
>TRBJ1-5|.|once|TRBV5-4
CASSLELRRDGYQPQHF
TGTGCCAGCAGCTTGGAGCTCCGGCGGGACGGTTATCAGCCCCAGCATTTT
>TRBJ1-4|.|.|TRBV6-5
CASSYQQGAEKLFF
TGTGCCAGCAGTTACCAGCAGGGCGCTGAAAAACTGTTTTTT
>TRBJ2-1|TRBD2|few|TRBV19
CASSKRLSGGFQYNEQFF
TGTGCCAGTAGTAAACGACTATCGGGAGGTTTTCAGTACAATGAGCAGTTCTTC
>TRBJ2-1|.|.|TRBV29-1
CSVQTPGYNEQFF
TGCAGCGTTCAAACCCCAGGGTACAATGAGCAGTTCTTC
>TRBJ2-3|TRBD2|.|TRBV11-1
CASSPWTSFTDTQYF
TGTGCCAGCAGCCCATGGACTAGCTTCACAGATACGCAGTATTTT
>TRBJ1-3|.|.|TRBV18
CASSPLPPQGAGNTIYF
TGTGCCAGCTCACCACTGCCGCCACAGGGCGCTGGAAACACCATATATTTT
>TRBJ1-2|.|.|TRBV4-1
CASRADSNYGYTF
TGCGCCAGCAGAGCTGACAGTAACTATGGCTACACCTTC
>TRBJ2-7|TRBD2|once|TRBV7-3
CASSLTRAGDNSYEQYF
TGTGCCAGCAGCTTGACTCGGGCGGGAGACAACTCCTACGAGCAGTACTTC
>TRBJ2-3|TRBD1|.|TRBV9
CASSPGQGTPDTQYF
TGTGCCAGCAGCCCCGGACAGGGGACGCCAGATACGCAGTATTTT
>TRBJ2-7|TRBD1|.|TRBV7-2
CATADRASYEQYF
TGTGCCACAGCAGACAGGGCGAGCTACGAGCAGTACTTC
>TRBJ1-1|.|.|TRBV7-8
CASSLARLNTEAFF
TGTGCCAGCAGCTTAGCCAGGTTGAACACTGAAGCTTTCTTT
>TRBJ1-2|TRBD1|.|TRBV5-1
CASSFGSRTGFRGYTF
TGCGCCAGCAGCTTCGGTAGTCGGACAGGGTTTCGTGGCTACACCTTC
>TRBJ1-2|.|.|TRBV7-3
CASSVQENGYTF
TGTGCCAGCAGCGTCCAGGAAAATGGCTACACCTTC
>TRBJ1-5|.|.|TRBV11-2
CASSSAAGSNQPQHF
TGTGCCAGCAGCTCCGCGGCGGGTAGCAATCAGCCCCAGCATTTT
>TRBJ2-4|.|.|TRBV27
CASSSRTDIAKNIQYF
TGTGCCAGCAGTTCAAGGACAGACATAGCCAAAAACATTCAGTACTTC
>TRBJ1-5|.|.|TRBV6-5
CASRARGVSNQPQHF
TGTGCCAGCAGAGCCCGGGGGGTTAGCAATCAGCCCCAGCATTTT
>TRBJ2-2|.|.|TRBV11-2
CASGTNRATGELFF
TGTGCCAGCGGTACGAACAGGGCGACCGGGGAGCTGTTTTTT
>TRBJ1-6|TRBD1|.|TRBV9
CASDGGTGQGSPLHF
TGTGCCAGCGACGGGGGGACAGGGCAAGGATCACCCCTCCACTTT
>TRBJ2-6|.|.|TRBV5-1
CASSLAVSGANVLTF
TGCGCCAGCAGCTTGGCAGTCTCTGGGGCCAACGTGCTGACTTTC
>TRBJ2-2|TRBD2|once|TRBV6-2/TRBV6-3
CASSIGRVRPLTGELFF
TGTGCCAGCAGTATCGGGAGGGTGAGACCGCTGACCGGGGAGCTGTTTTTT
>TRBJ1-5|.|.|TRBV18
CASSPLQETNQPQHF
TGTGCCAGCTCACCCTTACAGGAGACCAATCAGCCCCAGCATTTT
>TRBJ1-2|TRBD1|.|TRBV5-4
CASSWRGQGYGYTF
TGTGCCAGCAGCTGGCGGGGACAGGGCTATGGCTACACCTTC
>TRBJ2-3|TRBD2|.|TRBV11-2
CASSAGGPPDTQYF
TGTGCCAGCAGCGCGGGGGGCCCGCCAGATACGCAGTATTTT
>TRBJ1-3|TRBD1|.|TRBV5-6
CASSFGTVSGNTIYF
TGTGCCAGCAGCTTCGGGACAGTTTCTGGAAACACCATATATTTT
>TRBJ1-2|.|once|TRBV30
CAWSATDYHGYTF
TGTGCCTGGAGTGCAACGGACTATCATGGCTACACCTTC
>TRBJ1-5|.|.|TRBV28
CASSLRSVANQPQHF
TGTGCCAGCAGTTTAAGGTCGGTAGCAAATCAGCCCCAGCATTTT
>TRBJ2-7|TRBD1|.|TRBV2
CASSEGQGGYEQYF
TGTGCCAGCAGTGAAGGACAGGGGGGCTACGAGCAGTACTTC
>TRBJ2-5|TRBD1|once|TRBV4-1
CASSQQPGQGLETQYF
TGCGCCAGCAGCCAGCAACCGGGACAGGGGCTGGAGACCCAGTACTTC